Listed below are T cell receptor beta chains from one sample, sequenced in a study of shared clonotypes between healthy human individuals. TCRdb's copy holds only in-frame clones and misses some; the assay was immunoSEQ multiplex PCR. The data show some 2 million clones, with about 95% seen just once and more than 0.9% held by the top ten. The sequencing input was naive CD8+ T cells sorted from blood. Receptor source: a man in his late teens or twenties in good health. The CDR3 runs from the conserved cysteine through the conserved F or W. D genes are given only for firm matches. Only some rows state a clone size, as once, few, many or a class for expanded clones.

CASTPGGAIYNEQFF | TGTGCCAGCACTCCTGGGGGCGCCATTTACAATGAGCAGTTCTTC | TRBJ2-1 | NA | NA | 15 | TRBV9
CASSPKGPGNQPQHF | TGTGCCAGCAGCCCCAAGGGGCCGGGCAATCAGCCCCAGCATTTT | TRBJ1-5 | many | NA | 15 | TRBV7-9
CASSVALGTNYNEQFF | TGTGCCAGCAGCGTAGCCCTTGGGACTAACTACAATGAGCAGTTCTTC | TRBJ2-1 | NA | TRBD2 | 16 | TRBV9
CASSAGTEVMNTEAFF | TGTGCCAGCAGCGCGGGGACAGAAGTTATGAACACTGAAGCTTTCTTT | TRBJ1-1 | NA | TRBD1 | 16 | TRBV9
CASSLDHEQYF | TGTGCCAGCAGCTTGGATCACGAGCAGTACTTC | TRBJ2-7 | NA | NA | 11 | TRBV7-9
CASSYWTGPNEQYF | TGCGCCAGCAGCTACTGGACAGGGCCCAACGAGCAGTACTTC | TRBJ2-7 | once | TRBD1 | 14 | TRBV5-1
CASSPGTGWHEQFF | TGTGCCAGCAGCCCCGGGACAGGGTGGCATGAGCAGTTCTTC | TRBJ2-1 | NA | TRBD1 | 14 | TRBV7-2
CASSPRGQGSSYEQYF | TGCGCCAGCAGCCCGCGGGGGCAGGGGAGCTCCTACGAGCAGTACTTC | TRBJ2-7 | NA | NA | 16 | TRBV4-1
CASSPDSGGSYEQYF | TGTGCCAGCAGCCCCGATAGCGGGGGGTCCTACGAGCAGTACTTC | TRBJ2-7 | NA | TRBD2 | 15 | TRBV9
CASSFNTAHGYTF | TGTGCCAGCAGCTTCAACACCGCTCACGGCTACACCTTC | TRBJ1-2 | NA | NA | 13 | TRBV11-2
CASSRDTGDHYEQYF | TGTGCCAGCAGTCGAGACACAGGAGACCACTACGAGCAGTACTTC | TRBJ2-7 | NA | NA | 15 | TRBV27
CASSLFPSGGAGEQYF | TGTGCCAGCAGCTTATTCCCTAGCGGGGGGGCTGGAGAGCAGTACTTC | TRBJ2-7 | NA | TRBD2 | 16 | TRBV11-2
CASSRTGASYYNEQFF | TGTGCCAGCAGTCGAACAGGGGCCTCTTACTACAATGAGCAGTTCTTC | TRBJ2-1 | NA | TRBD1 | 16 | TRBV27
CASSFGAGLAGGPSYNEQFF | TGTGCCAGCAGTTTCGGGGCGGGACTAGCGGGAGGGCCCTCCTACAATGAGCAGTTCTTC | TRBJ2-1 | NA | TRBD2 | 20 | TRBV27
CAWIRNPGAPAGELFF | TGTGCCTGGATCCGGAACCCCGGGGCCCCAGCCGGGGAGCTGTTTTTT | TRBJ2-2 | NA | NA | 16 | TRBV30
CASSLDPGTATLASVQYF | TGTGCCAGCAGCTTAGATCCCGGGACAGCTACGTTGGCTTCAGTGCAGTACTTC | TRBJ2-7 | NA | TRBD1 | 18 | TRBV11-2